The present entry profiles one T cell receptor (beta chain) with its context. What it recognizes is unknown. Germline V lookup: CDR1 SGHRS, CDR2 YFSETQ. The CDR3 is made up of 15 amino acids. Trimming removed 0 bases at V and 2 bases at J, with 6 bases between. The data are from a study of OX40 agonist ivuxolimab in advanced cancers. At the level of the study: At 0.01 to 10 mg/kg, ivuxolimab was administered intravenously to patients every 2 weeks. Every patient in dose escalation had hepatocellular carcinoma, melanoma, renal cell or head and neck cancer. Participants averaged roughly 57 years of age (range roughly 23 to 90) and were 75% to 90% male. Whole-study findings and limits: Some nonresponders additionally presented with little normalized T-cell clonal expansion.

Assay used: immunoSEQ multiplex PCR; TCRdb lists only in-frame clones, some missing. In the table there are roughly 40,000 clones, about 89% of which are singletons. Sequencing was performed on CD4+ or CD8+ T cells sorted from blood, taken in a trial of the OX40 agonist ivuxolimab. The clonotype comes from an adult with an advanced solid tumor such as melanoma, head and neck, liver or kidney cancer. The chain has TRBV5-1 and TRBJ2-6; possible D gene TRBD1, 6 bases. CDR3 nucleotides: TGCGCCAGCAGCTTGGAGGGGGCTGGGGCCAACGTCCTGACTTTC. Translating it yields CASSLEGAGANVLTF.